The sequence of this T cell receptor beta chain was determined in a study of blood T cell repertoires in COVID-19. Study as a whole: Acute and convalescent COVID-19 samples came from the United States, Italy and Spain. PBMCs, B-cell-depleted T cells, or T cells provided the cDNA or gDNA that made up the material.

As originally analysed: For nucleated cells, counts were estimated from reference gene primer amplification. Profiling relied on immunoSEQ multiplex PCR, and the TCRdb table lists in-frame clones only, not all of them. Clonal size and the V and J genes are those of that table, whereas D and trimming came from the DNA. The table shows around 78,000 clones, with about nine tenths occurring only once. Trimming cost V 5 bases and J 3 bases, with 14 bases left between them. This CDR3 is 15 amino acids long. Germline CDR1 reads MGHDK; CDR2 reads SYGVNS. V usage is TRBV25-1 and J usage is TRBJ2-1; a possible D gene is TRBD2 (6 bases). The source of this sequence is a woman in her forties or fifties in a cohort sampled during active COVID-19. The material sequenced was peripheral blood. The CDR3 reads CASSNRDFFYNEQFF. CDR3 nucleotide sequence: TGTGCCAGCAGTAACCGGGACTTCTTCTACAATGAGCAGTTCTTC.